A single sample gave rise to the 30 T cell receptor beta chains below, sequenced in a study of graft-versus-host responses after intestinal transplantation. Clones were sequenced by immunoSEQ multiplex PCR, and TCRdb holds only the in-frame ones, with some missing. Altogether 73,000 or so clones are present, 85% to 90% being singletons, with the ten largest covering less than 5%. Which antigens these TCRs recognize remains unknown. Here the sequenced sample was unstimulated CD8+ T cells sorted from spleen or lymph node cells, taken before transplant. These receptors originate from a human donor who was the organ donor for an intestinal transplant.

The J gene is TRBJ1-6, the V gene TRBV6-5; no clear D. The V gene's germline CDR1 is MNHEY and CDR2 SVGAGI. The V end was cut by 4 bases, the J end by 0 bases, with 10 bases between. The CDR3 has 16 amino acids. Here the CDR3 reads CASSSTESSYNSPLHF. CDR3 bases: TGTGCCAGCAGTTCTACAGAGAGCTCCTATAATTCACCCCTCCACTTT.

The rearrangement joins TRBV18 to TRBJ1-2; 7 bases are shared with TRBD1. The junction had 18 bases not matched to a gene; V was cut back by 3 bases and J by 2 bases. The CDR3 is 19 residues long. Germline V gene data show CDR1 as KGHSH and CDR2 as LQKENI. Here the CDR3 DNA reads TGTGCCAGCTCACCTTACCCGTTTCCTCCGGGACAGAGGAACTATGGCTACACCTTC. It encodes CASSPYPFPPGQRNYGYTF.

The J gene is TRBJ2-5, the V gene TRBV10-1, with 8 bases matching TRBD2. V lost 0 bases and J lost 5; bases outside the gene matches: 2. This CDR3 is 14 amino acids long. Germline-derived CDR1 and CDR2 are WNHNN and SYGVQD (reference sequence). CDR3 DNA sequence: TGCGCCAGCAGTGAGTCGCGACTAGCGGAGACCCAGTACTTC. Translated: CASSESRLAETQYF.

DNA of the CDR3: TGTGCCAGCAGCCCCTGGTCCTTACAATCGCCAACTAACTATGGCTACACCTTC. Encoded protein: CASSPWSLQSPTNYGYTF. This chain uses TRBV27 with TRBJ1-2, with D unclear. The V gene lost 6 bases and the J gene lost 0 bases, with 23 bases spanning the gap. In germline, CDR1 is MNHEY, CDR2 SMNVEV (reference sequence). CDR3 length equals 18 residues.

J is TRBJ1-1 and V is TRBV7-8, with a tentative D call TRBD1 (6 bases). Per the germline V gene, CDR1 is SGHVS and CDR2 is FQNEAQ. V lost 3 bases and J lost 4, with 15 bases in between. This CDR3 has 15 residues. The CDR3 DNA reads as TGTGCCAGCAGCTTCGGAGGGGGGGCGCGCACTGAAGCTTTCTTT. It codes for CASSFGGGARTEAFF.

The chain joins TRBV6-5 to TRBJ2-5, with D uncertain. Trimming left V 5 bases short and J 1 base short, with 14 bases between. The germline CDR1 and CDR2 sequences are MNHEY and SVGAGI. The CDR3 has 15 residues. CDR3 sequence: CASSQALVGQETQYF. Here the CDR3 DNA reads TGTGCCAGCAGTCAGGCATTAGTGGGCCAAGAGACCCAGTACTTC.

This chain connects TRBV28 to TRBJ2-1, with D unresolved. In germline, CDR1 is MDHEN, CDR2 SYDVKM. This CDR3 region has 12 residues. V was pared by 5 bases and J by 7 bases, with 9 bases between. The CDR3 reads CASSPLPNEQFF. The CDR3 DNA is TGTGCCAGCAGTCCCCTCCCGAATGAGCAGTTCTTC.

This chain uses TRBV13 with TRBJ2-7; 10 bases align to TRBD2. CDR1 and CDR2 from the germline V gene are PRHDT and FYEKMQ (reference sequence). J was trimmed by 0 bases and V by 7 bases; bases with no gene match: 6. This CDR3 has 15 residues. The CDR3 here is CASTLAGRSSYEQYV. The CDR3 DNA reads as TGTGCCAGCACACTAGCGGGGCGAAGCTCCTACGAGCAGTACGTC.

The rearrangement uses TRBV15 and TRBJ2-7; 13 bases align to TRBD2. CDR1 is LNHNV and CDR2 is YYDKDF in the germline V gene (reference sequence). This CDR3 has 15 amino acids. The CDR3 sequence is CATSNVPGLAGFVDV. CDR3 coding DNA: TGTGCCACCAGCAATGTGCCGGGACTAGCGGGGTTTGTAGACGTC.

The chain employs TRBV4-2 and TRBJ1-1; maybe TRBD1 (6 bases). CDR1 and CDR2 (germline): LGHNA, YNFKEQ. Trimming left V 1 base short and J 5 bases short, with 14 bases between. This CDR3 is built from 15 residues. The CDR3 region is CASSQGRGAGTEAFF. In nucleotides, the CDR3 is TGTGCCAGCAGCCAAGGCCGGGGGGCAGGGACTGAAGCTTTCTTT.

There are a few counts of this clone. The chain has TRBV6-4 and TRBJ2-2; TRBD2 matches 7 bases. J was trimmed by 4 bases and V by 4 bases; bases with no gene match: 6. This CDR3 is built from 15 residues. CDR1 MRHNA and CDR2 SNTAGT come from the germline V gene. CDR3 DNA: TGTGCCAGCAGTGCGAGCGGGGACGGCACCGGGGAGCTGTTTTTT. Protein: CASSASGDGTGELFF.

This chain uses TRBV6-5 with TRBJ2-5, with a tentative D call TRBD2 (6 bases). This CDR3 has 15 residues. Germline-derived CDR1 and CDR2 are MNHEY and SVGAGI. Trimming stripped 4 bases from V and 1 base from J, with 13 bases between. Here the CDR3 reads CASSSAAGSQETQYF. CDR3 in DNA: TGTGCCAGCAGTTCCGCCGCGGGAAGCCAAGAGACCCAGTACTTC.

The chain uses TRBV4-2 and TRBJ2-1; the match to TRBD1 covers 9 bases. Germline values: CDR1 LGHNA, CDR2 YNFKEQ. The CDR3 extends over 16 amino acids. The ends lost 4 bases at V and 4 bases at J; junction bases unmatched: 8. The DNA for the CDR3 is TGTGCCAGCAGCCGAGAGGAGGGACAGGGTTACAATGAGCAGTTCTTC. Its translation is CASSREEGQGYNEQFF.

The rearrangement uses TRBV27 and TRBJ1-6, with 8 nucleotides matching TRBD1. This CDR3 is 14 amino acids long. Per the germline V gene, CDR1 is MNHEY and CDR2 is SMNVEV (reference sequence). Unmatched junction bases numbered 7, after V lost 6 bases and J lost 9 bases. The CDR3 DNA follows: TGTGCCAGCAGCCCAACAGGGGGTGGTTCACCCCTCCACTTT. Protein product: CASSPTGGGSPLHF.

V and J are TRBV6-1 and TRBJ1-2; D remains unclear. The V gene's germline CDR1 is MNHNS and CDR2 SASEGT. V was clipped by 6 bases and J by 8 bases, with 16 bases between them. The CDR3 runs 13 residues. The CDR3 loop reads CASSQVGISGYTF. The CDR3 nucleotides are TGTGCCAGCAGCCAAGTCGGGATCTCGGGCTACACCTTC.

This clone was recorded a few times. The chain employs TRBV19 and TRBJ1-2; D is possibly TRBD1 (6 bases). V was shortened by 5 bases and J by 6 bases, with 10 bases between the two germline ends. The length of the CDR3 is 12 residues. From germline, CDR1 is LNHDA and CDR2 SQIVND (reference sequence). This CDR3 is CASSWAGDGYTF. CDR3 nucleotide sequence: TGTGCCAGTAGTTGGGCAGGGGATGGCTACACCTTC. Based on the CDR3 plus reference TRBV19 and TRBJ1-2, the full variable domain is DGGITQSPKYLFRKEGQNVTLSCEQNLNHDAMYWYRQDPGQGLRLIYYSQIVNDFQKGDIAEGYSVSREKKESFPLTVTSAQKNPTAFYLCASSWAGDGYTFGSGTRLTVV.

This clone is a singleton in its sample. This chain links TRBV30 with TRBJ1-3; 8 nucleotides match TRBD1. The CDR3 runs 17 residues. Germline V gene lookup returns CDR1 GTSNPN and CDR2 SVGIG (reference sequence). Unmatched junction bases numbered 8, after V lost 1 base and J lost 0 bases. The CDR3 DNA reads TGTGCCTGGAGTGGGGGACAGGCCCGGAGCTCTGGAAACACCATATATTTT. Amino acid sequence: CAWSGGQARSSGNTIYF.

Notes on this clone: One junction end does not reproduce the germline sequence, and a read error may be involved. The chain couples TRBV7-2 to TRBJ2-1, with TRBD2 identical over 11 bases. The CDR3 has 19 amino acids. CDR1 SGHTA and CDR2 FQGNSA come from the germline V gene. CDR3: CASSVAGGEPLSSYNEQFF. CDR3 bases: TGTGCCAGCAGCGTAGCGGGGGGGGAACCTCTGAGCTCCTACAATGAGCAGTTCTTC.

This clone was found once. This CDR3 is CASTVVGTGREKLFF. CDR3 coding DNA: TGTGCCAGCACCGTCGTGGGAACAGGTAGAGAAAAACTGTTTTTT. This chain joins TRBV6-1 and TRBJ1-4; D is possibly TRBD1 (5 bases). V lost 7 bases and J 8 bases, leaving 20 bases between the germline ends. Germline lookup yields CDR1 MNHNS and CDR2 SASEGT. There are 15 residues in the CDR3.

The CDR3 is CASSQDINEARQSSYNEQFF. The DNA of the CDR3 is TGTGCCAGCAGCCAAGATATAAACGAGGCGAGACAGTCCTCCTACAATGAGCAGTTCTTC. The V gene is TRBV14, the J gene TRBJ2-1, with a weak D call TRBD1 (5 bases). Per germline, CDR1 SGHDN and CDR2 FVKESK. CDR3 length: 20 residues. Trimming cost V 0 bases and J 0 bases, with 21 bases left between them.

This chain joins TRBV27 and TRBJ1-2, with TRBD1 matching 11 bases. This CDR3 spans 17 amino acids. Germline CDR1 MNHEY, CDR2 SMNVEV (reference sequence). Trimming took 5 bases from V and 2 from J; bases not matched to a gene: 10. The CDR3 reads CASSISGTGGLNYGYTF. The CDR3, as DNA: TGTGCCAGCAGTATTTCCGGGACAGGGGGACTGAACTATGGCTACACCTTC.

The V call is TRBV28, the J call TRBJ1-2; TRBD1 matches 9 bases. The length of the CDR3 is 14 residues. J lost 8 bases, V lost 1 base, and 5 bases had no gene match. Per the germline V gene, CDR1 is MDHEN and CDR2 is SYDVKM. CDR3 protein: CASSLSGTGNGYTF. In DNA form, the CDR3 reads TGTGCCAGCAGTTTATCAGGGACAGGGAACGGCTACACCTTC.

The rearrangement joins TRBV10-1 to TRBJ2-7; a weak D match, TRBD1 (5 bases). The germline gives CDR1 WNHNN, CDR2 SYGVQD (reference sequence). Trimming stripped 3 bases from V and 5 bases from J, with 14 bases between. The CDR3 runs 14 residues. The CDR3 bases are TGCGCCAGCAGTGAAAGTCACCGGACAAACGAGCAGTACGTC. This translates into CASSESHRTNEQYV.

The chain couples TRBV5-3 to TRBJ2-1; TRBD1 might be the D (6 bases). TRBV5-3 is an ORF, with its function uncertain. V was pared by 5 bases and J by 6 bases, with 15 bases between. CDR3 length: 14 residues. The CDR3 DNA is TGTGCCAGAAGGTTCCGGGACACGTTCAATGAGCAGTTCTTC. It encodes CARRFRDTFNEQFF.

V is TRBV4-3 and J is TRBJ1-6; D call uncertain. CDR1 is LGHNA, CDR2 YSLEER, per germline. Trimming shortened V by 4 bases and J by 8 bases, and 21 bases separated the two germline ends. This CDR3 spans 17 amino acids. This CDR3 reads CASSPQISGPRHSPLHF. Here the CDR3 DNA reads TGCGCCAGCAGCCCCCAAATCTCGGGTCCGAGGCATTCACCCCTCCACTTT.

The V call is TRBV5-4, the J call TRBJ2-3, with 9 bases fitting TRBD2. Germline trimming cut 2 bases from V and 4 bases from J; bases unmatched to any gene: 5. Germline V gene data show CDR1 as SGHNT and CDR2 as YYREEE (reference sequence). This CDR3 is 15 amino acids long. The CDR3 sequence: CASSFLAGSADTQYF. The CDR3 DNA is TGTGCCAGCAGCTTCCTAGCGGGGAGCGCAGATACGCAGTATTTT.

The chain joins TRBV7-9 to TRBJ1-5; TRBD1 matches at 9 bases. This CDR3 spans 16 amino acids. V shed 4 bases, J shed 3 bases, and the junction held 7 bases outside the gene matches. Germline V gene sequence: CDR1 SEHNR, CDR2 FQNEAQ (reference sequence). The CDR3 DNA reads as TGTGCCAGCAGCTCATCCTGGGACAGGGACAATCAGCCCCAGCATTTT. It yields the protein CASSSSWDRDNQPQHF.

The CDR3 loop reads CASSSGTVNQPQHF. DNA for the CDR3: TGTGCCAGCAGTAGTGGGACAGTCAATCAGCCCCAGCATTTT. The chain recombines TRBV6-5 with TRBJ1-5; TRBD1 agrees at 7 bases. Germline V gene data show CDR1 as MNHEY and CDR2 as SVGAGI. The CDR3 covers 14 residues. The V and J ends lost 5 bases and 3 bases, in that order; junction bases with no gene match: 4.

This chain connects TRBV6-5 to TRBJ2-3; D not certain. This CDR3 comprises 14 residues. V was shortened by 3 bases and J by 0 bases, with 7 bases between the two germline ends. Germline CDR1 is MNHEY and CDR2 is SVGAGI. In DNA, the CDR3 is TGTGCCAGCAGTTATAAGCCAAGCACAGATACGCAGTATTTT. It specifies CASSYKPSTDTQYF.

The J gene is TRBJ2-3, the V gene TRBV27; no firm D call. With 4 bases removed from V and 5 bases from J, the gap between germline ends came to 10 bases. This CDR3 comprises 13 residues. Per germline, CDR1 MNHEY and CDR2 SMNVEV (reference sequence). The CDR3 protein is CASSSNLVDTQYF. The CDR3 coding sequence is TGTGCCAGCAGTTCAAACCTAGTAGATACGCAGTATTTT.